Given below is one TCR beta chain in context. This specimen comes from a study of blood T cell repertoires in COVID-19. Overall study context: T cells, B-cell-depleted T cells, or PBMCs provided the cDNA or gDNA that served as material.

As processed by the authors: Estimation of nucleated cell counts relied on the amplification of reference gene primers. Profiling relied on immunoSEQ multiplex PCR, and the TCRdb table lists in-frame clones only, not all of them. Clone size and the V and J calls come from that table; the DNA yielded D and trimming. The data show about 76,000 clones, with roughly three quarters seen just once and over 9.5% held by the top ten. The CDR3 runs 15 residues. Germline CDR1 MRHNA, CDR2 SNTAGT. Unmatched junction bases numbered 8, after V lost 5 bases and J lost 4 bases. Sequencing used peripheral blood. The clonotype was recovered from a human donor in a cohort sampled during active COVID-19. The chain employs TRBV6-4 and TRBJ1-2, with TRBD1 matching 9 bases. CDR3 region: CASSQGQGHTYGYTF. DNA of the CDR3: TGTGCCAGCAGTCAGGGACAGGGTCATACCTATGGCTACACCTTC.